This TCR beta chain was sequenced for a study of shared clonotypes between healthy human individuals. On this clone: Its antigen remains unknown.

The CDR3 length is 15 residues. Germline V gives CDR1 MDHEN, CDR2 SYDVKM. V lost 3 bases and J 1 base, leaving 10 bases between the germline ends. Notes on the study in general: When compared with the clonotypes that were shared by all four sorted-subset donors, the non-shared clonotypes turned out to have lower generation probabilities.

The sorted-subset replicate PCRs were given around 200 ng DNA, which is tens of thousands of T cell genomes. In the original processing: Because ImmunoSEQ provided only junction sequences with no quality scores, the filtering differed. TCRdb's table, derived via immunoSEQ multiplex PCR, lists solely in-frame clones and lacks some. Clone size and V and J calls were adopted from that table, with D and trimming inferred from the DNA. Here the sample spans millions of clones, 80% to 95% being singletons. The chain carries TRBV28 and TRBJ1-5; D ambiguous. The TCR originated in a man between 18 and 35 years old in good health. Some clones in this sample may be carry-over from other donors' samples. The sample comprised naive CD4+ T cells from PBMCs. This sample's subset: CD45RA+ positively selected. DNA of the CDR3: TGTGCCAGCAGTTTTTACAAGTTGAGCAATCAGCCCCAGCATTTT. Translating it yields CASSFYKLSNQPQHF.